The 6 T cell receptor beta chains below were found in one sample sequenced in a study of human T cells and chemical hapten exposure. Whole blood that had not been fractionated was the source of extracted total RNA. From the 5' RACE reads, TCRdb called clonotypes with MiXCR, one entry per CDR3 protein. The sample contains roughly 110,000 distinct CDR3 sequences, approximately 20% of which appear only once. The receptors derive from a human donor in good health.

The CDR3 DNA reads as TGCGCCAGCAGCTTGCACACCACCGGGGAGCTGTTTTTT. Its protein is CASSLHTTGELFF. The chain recombines TRBV5-1 with TRBJ2-2; D gene ambiguous. CDR3 length: 13 amino acids. Germline CDR1 reads SGHRS; CDR2 reads YFSETQ. The V gene lost 1 base and the J gene lost 4 bases, with 5 bases spanning the gap.

This clonotype was observed a handful of times. The chain uses TRBV4-1 and TRBJ2-7; possible D gene TRBD1, 6 bases. The CDR3 is 16 residues long. The germline CDR1 and CDR2 sequences are MGHRA and YSYEKL. Deletions cut 2 bases from V and 0 bases from J, with 14 bases between. The CDR3 bases are TGCGCCAGCAGCCAACCCGGGACACAGAGCTCCTACGAGCAGTACTTC. Its protein is CASSQPGTQSSYEQYF.

A few counts support this clonotype. J is TRBJ2-7 and V is TRBV18, with TRBD2 identical over 7 bases. Trimming took 2 bases from V and 10 from J; bases not matched to a gene: 20. Germline loops: CDR1 KGHSH, CDR2 LQKENI. This CDR3 is 17 amino acids long. This CDR3 reads CASSPEVRGRGSGFQYF. The DNA for the CDR3 is TGTGCCAGCTCACCAGAGGTTAGAGGGCGCGGGAGCGGATTCCAGTACTTC.

The chain is built from TRBV20-1 and TRBJ2-3; maybe TRBD2 (6 bases). Germline V gene sequence: CDR1 DFQATT, CDR2 SNEGSKA (reference sequence). The CDR3 spans 14 residues. V gave up 1 base and J gave up 2 bases, with 10 bases separating them. In DNA, the CDR3 is TGCAGTGCTAGAGCTAGCGACCCCACAGATACGCAGTATTTT. Translated, it gives CSARASDPTDTQYF.

This clonotype was detected a few times. V gene TRBV29-1 combines with J gene TRBJ1-1, with 11 bases fitting TRBD1. Germline V lookup: CDR1 SQVTM, CDR2 ANQGSEA. The CDR3 runs 13 residues. With V trimmed by 7 bases and J by 6 bases, 7 bases remained unmatched. The CDR3 coding sequence is TGCAGCGCTGGGCGGGGACAGGGGGCTGAAGCTTTCTTT. Translating it yields CSAGRGQGAEAFF. Looking up the rest from reference TRBV29-1 and TRBJ1-1 gives the full variable domain: SAVISQKPSRDICQRGTSLTIQCQVDSQVTMMFWYRQQPGQSLTLIATANQGSEATYESGFVIDKFPISRPNLTFSTLTVSNMSPEDSSIYLCSAGRGQGAEAFFGQGTRLTVV.

The chain recombines TRBV6-5 with TRBJ2-3, with D maybe TRBD2 (6 bases). The CDR3 spans 15 residues. The V end lost 8 bases, the J end lost 1 base, and 16 bases lay between the germline ends. Per the germline V gene, CDR1 is MNHEY and CDR2 is SVGAGI. For the CDR3, the DNA is TGTGCCAGCTCACGATCGGGACTCGGCACAGATACGCAGTATTTT. Its translation: CASSRSGLGTDTQYF.